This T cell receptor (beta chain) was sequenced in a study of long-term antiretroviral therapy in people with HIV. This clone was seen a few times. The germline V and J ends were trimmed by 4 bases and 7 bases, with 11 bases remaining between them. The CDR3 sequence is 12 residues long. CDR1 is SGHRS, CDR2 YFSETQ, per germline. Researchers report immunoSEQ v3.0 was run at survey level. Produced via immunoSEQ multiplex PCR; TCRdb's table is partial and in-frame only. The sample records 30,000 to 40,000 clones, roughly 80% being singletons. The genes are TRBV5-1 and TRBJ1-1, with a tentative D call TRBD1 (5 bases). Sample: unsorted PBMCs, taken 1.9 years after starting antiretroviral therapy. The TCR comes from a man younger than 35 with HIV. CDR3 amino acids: CASSPGRNEAFF. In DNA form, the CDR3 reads TGCGCCAGCAGCCCGGGACGGAATGAAGCTTTCTTT.